The sequence of this T cell receptor (beta chain) was determined in a study of OX40 agonist ivuxolimab in advanced cancers. The CDR3 length is 14 residues. V lost 3 bases and J lost 5; bases outside the gene matches: 2. Germline CDR1 is MNHEY and CDR2 is SMNVEV (reference sequence). Clones were sequenced by immunoSEQ multiplex PCR, and TCRdb holds only the in-frame ones, with some missing. The sample yields tens of thousands of clones, about four fifths seen once. This specimen was CD4+ or CD8+ T cells sorted from blood, taken in a trial of the OX40 agonist ivuxolimab. The gene calls are TRBV27 and TRBJ2-7; 12 positions match TRBD1. This TCR was sampled from an adult with an advanced solid tumor such as melanoma, head and neck, liver or kidney cancer. The CDR3 region is CASSLGTGGNEQYF. The CDR3 nucleotides read TGTGCCAGCAGTTTGGGGACAGGGGGCAACGAGCAGTACTTC.